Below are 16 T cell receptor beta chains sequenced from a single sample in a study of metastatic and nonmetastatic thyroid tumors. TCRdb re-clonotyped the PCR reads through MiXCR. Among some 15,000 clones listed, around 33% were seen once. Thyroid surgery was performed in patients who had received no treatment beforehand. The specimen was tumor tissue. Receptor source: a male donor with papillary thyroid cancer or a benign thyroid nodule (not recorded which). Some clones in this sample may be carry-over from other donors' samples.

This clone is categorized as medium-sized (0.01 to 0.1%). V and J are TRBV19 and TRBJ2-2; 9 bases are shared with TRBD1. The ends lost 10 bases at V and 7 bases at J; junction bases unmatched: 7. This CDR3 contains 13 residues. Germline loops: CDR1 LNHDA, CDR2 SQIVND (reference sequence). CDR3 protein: CATRTGDYGELFF. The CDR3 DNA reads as TGTGCCACCCGGACAGGGGACTACGGGGAGCTGTTTTTT.

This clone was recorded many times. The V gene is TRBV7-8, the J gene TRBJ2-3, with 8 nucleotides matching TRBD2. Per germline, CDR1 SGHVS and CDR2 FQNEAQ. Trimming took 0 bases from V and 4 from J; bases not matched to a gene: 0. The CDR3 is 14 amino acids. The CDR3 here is CASSLAREADTQYF. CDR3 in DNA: TGTGCCAGCAGCTTAGCGCGGGAGGCAGATACGCAGTATTTT.

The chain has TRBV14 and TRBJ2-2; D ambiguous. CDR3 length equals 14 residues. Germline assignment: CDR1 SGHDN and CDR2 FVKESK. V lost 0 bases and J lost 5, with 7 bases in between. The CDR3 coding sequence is TGTGCCAGCAGCCAAGACGCAGAAACCGGGGAGCTGTTTTTT. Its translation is CASSQDAETGELFF.

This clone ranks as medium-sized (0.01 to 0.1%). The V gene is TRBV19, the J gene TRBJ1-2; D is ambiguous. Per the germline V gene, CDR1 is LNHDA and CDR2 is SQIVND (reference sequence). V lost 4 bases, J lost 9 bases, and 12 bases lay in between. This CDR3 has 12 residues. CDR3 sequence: CASSTRGSSYTF. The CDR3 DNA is TGTGCCAGTAGTACTAGAGGGAGTAGCTACACCTTC.

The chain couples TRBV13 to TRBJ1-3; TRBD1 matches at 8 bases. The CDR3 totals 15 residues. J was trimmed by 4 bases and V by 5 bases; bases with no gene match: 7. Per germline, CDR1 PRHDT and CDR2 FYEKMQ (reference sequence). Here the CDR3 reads CASSPRQGLGNTIYF. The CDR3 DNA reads TGTGCCAGCAGCCCGCGACAGGGGTTAGGAAACACCATATATTTT.

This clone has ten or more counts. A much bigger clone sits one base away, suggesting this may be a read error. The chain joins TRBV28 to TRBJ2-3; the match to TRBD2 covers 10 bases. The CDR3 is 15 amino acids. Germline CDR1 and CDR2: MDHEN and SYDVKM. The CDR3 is CACSPGTSVTDTQYF. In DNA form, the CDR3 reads TGTGCCTGCAGCCCCGGGACTAGCGTAACAGATACGCAGTATTTT.

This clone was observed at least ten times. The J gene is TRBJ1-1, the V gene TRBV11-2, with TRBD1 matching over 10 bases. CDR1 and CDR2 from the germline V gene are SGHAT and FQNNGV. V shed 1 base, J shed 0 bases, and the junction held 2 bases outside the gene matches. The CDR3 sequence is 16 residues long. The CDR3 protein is CASSLGGTGVNTEAFF. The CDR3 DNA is TGTGCCAGCAGCTTAGGAGGGACAGGGGTGAACACTGAAGCTTTCTTT.

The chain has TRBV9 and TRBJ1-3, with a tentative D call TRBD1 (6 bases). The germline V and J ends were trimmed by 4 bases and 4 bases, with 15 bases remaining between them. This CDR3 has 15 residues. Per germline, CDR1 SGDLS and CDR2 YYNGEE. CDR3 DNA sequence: TGTGCCAGCAGCCAAGGGGGGGGTTCAGGAAACACCATATATTTT. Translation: CASSQGGGSGNTIYF.

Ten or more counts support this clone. The CDR3 bases are TGTGCCAGCAATATCCAGGGGGCGCATCGTGGCTACACCTTC. It specifies CASNIQGAHRGYTF. The rearrangement uses TRBV6-1 and TRBJ1-2, with 8 bases aligning to TRBD1. Germline CDR1 MNHNS, CDR2 SASEGT. V lost 7 bases and J lost 7; bases outside the gene matches: 11. The CDR3 runs to 14 residues.

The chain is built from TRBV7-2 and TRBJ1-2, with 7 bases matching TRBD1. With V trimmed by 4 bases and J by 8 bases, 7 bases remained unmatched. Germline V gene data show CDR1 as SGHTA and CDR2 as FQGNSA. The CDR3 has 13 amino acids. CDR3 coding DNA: TGTGCCAGCAGCTCACAGGGGTTCGGGGGCTACACCTTC. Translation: CASSSQGFGGYTF.

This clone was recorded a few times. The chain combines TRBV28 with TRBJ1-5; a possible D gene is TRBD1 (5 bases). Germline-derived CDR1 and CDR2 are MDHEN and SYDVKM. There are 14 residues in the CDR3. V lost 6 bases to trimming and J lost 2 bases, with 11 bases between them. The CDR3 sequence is CASSLWDRNQPQHF. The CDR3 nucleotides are TGTGCCAGCAGCCTTTGGGACCGCAATCAGCCCCAGCATTTT.

CDR3 coding DNA: TGTGCCAGCAGCTTATCCGTTGGGACTAGCGGCGCAAGCGAGCAGTACTTC. Translating gives CASSLSVGTSGASEQYF. The chain is built from TRBV11-1 and TRBJ2-7, with 11 bases lining up with TRBD2. The CDR3 spans 17 residues. The V gene's germline CDR1 is SGHAT and CDR2 FQDESV (reference sequence). V gave up 2 bases and J gave up 6 bases; unmatched junction bases: 12.

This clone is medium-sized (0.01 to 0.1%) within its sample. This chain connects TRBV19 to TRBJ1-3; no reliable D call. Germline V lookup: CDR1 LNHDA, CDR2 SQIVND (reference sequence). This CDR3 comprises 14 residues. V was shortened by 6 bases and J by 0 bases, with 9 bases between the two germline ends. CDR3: CASRKDYSGNTIYF. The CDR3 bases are TGTGCCAGTAGAAAAGACTACTCTGGAAACACCATATATTTT.

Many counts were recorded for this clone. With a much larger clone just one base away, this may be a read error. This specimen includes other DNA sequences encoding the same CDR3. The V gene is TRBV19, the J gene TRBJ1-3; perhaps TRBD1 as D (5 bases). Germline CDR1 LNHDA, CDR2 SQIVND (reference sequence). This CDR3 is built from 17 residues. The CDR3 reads CAGSISGLQNTGNTIYF. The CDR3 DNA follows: TGTGCCGGTAGTATCTCAGGGCTCCAGAACACTGGAAACACCATATATTTT.

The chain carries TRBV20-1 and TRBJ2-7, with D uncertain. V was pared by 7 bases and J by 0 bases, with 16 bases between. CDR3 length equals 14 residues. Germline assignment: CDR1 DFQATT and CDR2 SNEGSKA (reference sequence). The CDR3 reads CSVNRPDFSYEQYF. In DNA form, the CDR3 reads TGCAGTGTCAACCGCCCAGACTTCTCCTACGAGCAGTACTTC.

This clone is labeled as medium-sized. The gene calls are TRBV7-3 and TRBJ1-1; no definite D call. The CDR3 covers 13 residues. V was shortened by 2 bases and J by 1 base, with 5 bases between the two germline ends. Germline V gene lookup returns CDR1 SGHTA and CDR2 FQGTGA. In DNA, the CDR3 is TGTGCCAGCAGCTTATCTTCGAACACTGAAGCTTTCTTT. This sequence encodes CASSLSSNTEAFF. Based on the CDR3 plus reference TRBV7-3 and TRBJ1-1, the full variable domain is GAGVSQTPSNKVTEKGKYVELRCDPISGHTALYWYRQSLGQGPEFLIYFQGTGAADDSGLPNDRFFAVRPEGSVSTLKIQRTERGDSAVYLCASSLSSNTEAFFGQGTRLTVV.